One sample yielded the 27 T cell receptor beta chains listed below, sequenced in a study of T cell responses to AZD1222 COVID-19 vaccine. Assay: immunoSEQ multiplex PCR; the TCRdb copy retains only in-frame clones and omits some. The sample carries about 160,000 clones, approximately 90% recorded once. The specimen was peripheral blood, collected on day 0 of MenACWY control vaccination. Receptor source: an adult in good health.

The genes are TRBV5-1 and TRBJ2-7; D might be TRBD1 (5 bases). Germline values: CDR1 SGHRS, CDR2 YFSETQ. V gave up 0 bases and J gave up 3 bases, with 13 bases separating them. CDR3 length: 15 amino acids. Here the CDR3 DNA reads TGCGCCAGCAGCTTGGGACAGACCGGGTTCTACGAGCAGTACTTC. This encodes CASSLGQTGFYEQYF.

In DNA form, the CDR3 reads TGTGCCACACTAGCGGCCGCGAACACCGGGGAGCTGTTTTTT. As protein: CATLAAANTGELFF. V is TRBV10-3 and J is TRBJ2-2, with 8 bases identical to TRBD2. V lost 10 bases, J lost 0 bases, and 4 bases stayed unmatched. The V gene's germline CDR1 is ENHRY and CDR2 SYGVKD. The length of the CDR3 is 14 residues.

J is TRBJ1-2 and V is TRBV11-3; unclear D gene. Trimming stripped 1 base from V and 5 bases from J, with 17 bases between. The germline gives CDR1 SGHNT, CDR2 YENEEA. The CDR3 covers 16 residues. CDR3 region: CASSLATGSLDYGYTF. CDR3 bases: TGTGCCAGCAGCTTAGCAACTGGCTCACTTGATTATGGCTACACCTTC.

The CDR3 DNA reads TGCGCCAGCAGCTTGGAGCCGGGGGATAAATTTTCACCCCTCCACTTT. This encodes CASSLEPGDKFSPLHF. This chain uses TRBV5-1 with TRBJ1-6, with D possibly matching TRBD1 (5 bases). The germline gives CDR1 SGHRS, CDR2 YFSETQ. This CDR3 contains 16 residues. The ends were cut back, 0 bases at V and 9 bases at J, with 16 bases in the middle. The full variable domain, completed using reference TRBV5-1 and TRBJ1-6, is KAGVTQTPRYLIKTRGQQVTLSCSPISGHRSVSWYQQTPGQGLQFLFEYFSETQRNKGNFPGRFSGRQFSNSRSEMNVSTLELGDSALYLCASSLEPGDKFSPLHFGNGTRLTVT.

This sequence joins TRBV30 and TRBJ2-4; D remains unclear. This CDR3 comprises 18 residues. From germline, CDR1 is GTSNPN and CDR2 SVGIG (reference sequence). Trimming shortened V by 2 bases and J by 3 bases, and 23 bases separated the two germline ends. The CDR3 DNA reads as TGTGCCTGGAGTACCTCAGCTCGGTCCTCCTCGGGCAAAAACATTCAGTACTTC. Its translation is CAWSTSARSSSGKNIQYF. Full variable domain (missing parts from reference TRBV30 and TRBJ2-4): SQTIHQWPATLVQPVGSPLSLECTVEGTSNPNLYWYRQAAGRGLQLLFYSVGIGQISSEVPQNLSASRPQDRQFILSSKKLLLSDSGFYLCAWSTSARSSSGKNIQYFGAGTRLSVL.

This clone appeared a single time. V and J are TRBV11-2 and TRBJ1-1; 8 bases align to TRBD1. The CDR3 loop spans 14 amino acids. Germline V gene data show CDR1 as SGHAT and CDR2 as FQNNGV. With V trimmed by 5 bases and J by 5 bases, 7 bases remained unmatched. The DNA for the CDR3 is TGTGCCAGCAGCAGCAGGGGGCTGGGAACTGAAGCTTTCTTT. This codes for CASSSRGLGTEAFF.

This rearrangement joins TRBV28 to TRBJ2-7, with unresolved D. Between the trimmed V and J ends, which lost 6 bases and 0 bases, there was a span of 12 bases. In germline, CDR1 is MDHEN, CDR2 SYDVKM. This CDR3 comprises 14 residues. The CDR3, as DNA: TGTGCCAGCAGCCCACCTTCTAGCTCCTACGAGCAGTACTTC. This codes for CASSPPSSSYEQYF. The full variable domain, in which reference TRBV28 and TRBJ2-7 provide the parts outside the CDR3, is DVKVTQSSRYLVKRTGEKVFLECVQDMDHENMFWYRQDPGLGLRLIYFSYDVKMKEKGDIPEGYSVSREKKERFSLILESASTNQTSMYLCASSPPSSSYEQYFGPGTRLTVT.

The chain is built from TRBV29-1 and TRBJ2-3; perhaps D is TRBD1 or TRBD2 (5 bases each). Between the trimmed V and J ends, which lost 5 bases and 0 bases, there was a span of 6 bases. Germline assignment: CDR1 SQVTM and CDR2 ANQGSEA. This CDR3 contains 12 residues. The DNA of the CDR3 is TGCAGCGTTCGGGGCAGCACAGATACGCAGTATTTT. This gives the protein CSVRGSTDTQYF.

Here the CDR3 DNA reads TGTGCCAGCAGTTATGGGACAGGGTTTATACTTGGCTATGGCTACACCTTC. Amino acids: CASSYGTGFILGYGYTF. V is TRBV28 and J is TRBJ1-2; 9 bases are a match to TRBD1. V was pared by 4 bases and J by 4 bases, with 13 bases of the junction left unmatched. This CDR3 contains 17 residues. The V gene's germline CDR1 is MDHEN and CDR2 SYDVKM.

The chain has TRBV12-3 or TRBV12-4 and TRBJ2-4, with D maybe TRBD2 (6 bases). This CDR3 comprises 11 residues. V lost 6 bases and J lost 9, with 9 bases in between. CDR3 nucleotide sequence: TGTGCCAGCAGCCCCGGGGGCATTCAGTACTTC. It codes for CASSPGGIQYF.

The chain employs TRBV30 and TRBJ1-2; D is unresolved. The V end was cut by 6 bases, the J end by 2 bases, with 13 bases between. CDR1 and CDR2 (germline): GTSNPN, SVGIG (reference sequence). The CDR3 loop spans 13 amino acids. This CDR3 is CACLGRTNYGYTF. In nucleotides, the CDR3 is TGTGCCTGTCTCGGGAGAACCAACTATGGCTACACCTTC.

The chain links TRBV6-5 to TRBJ1-3; no definite D call. This CDR3 contains 15 residues. Deletions cut 7 bases from V and 0 bases from J, with 13 bases between. From germline, CDR1 is MNHEY and CDR2 SVGAGI. This CDR3 is CASTLQPSSGNTIYF. CDR3 sequence (DNA): TGTGCCAGCACCCTACAACCGAGCTCTGGAAACACCATATATTTT.

The chain combines TRBV30 with TRBJ2-7, with D tentatively TRBD1 (6 bases). Germline assignment: CDR1 GTSNPN and CDR2 SVGIG (reference sequence). This CDR3 is built from 13 residues. The V end was cut by 0 bases, the J end by 1 base, with 7 bases between. The CDR3 protein is CAWSVGHSYEQYF. The CDR3 bases are TGTGCCTGGAGTGTGGGACATTCCTACGAGCAGTACTTC.

The chain carries TRBV15 and TRBJ1-2; D ambiguous. V lost 5 bases and J lost 3, with 10 bases in between. This CDR3 is 13 amino acids long. The V gene's germline CDR1 is LNHNV and CDR2 YYDKDF (reference sequence). CDR3 nucleotide sequence: TGTGCCACCAGCTGGGAGGTTGACTATGGCTACACCTTC. Residues: CATSWEVDYGYTF.

V and J are TRBV7-9 and TRBJ1-2; possible D gene TRBD1, 6 bases. The CDR3 has 13 residues. From germline, CDR1 is SEHNR and CDR2 FQNEAQ (reference sequence). V lost 5 bases to trimming and J lost 4 bases, with 11 bases between them. The CDR3 protein is CASSPGQPYGYTF. The CDR3 bases are TGTGCCAGCAGCCCAGGACAGCCCTATGGCTACACCTTC.

V usage is TRBV21-1 and J usage is TRBJ2-3; the DNA was not compared with TRBD2, the D call given in the table. TRBV21-1 is described as a pseudogene. The CDR3 is 15 residues long. Here the CDR3 reads CASRKGRTLGDTQYF. In DNA, the CDR3 is TGTGCCAGCCGGAAAGGCCGGACTCTCGGGGATACGCAGTATTTT.

The gene calls are TRBV18 and TRBJ1-4, with D possibly TRBD1 on 5 matching bases. V dropped 6 bases and J dropped 0 bases, with 14 bases sitting between them. This CDR3 has 16 amino acids. Germline CDR1 is KGHSH and CDR2 is LQKENI. CDR3 DNA sequence: TGTGCCAGCTCCCAAGGACAAAAGGCAACTAATGAAAAACTGTTTTTT. It encodes CASSQGQKATNEKLFF.

The genes are TRBV19 and TRBJ1-5; D perhaps matches TRBD1 (5 bases). Per germline, CDR1 LNHDA and CDR2 SQIVND (reference sequence). The length of the CDR3 is 15 residues. Trimming took off 7 bases at V and 4 bases at J, with 17 bases between the two ends. CDR3 sequence (DNA): TGTGCCAGTAACCCGCGGGACGGAACGAATCAGCCCCAGCATTTT. The encoded protein is CASNPRDGTNQPQHF.

This chain links TRBV9 with TRBJ1-6; 7 nucleotides line up with TRBD1. This CDR3 spans 15 amino acids. CDR1 SGDLS and CDR2 YYNGEE come from the germline V gene. V shed 0 bases, J shed 4 bases, and the junction held 1 base outside the gene matches. The CDR3 DNA sequence: TGTGCCAGCAGCGTAGGGGGACAGTATAATTCACCCCTCCACTTT. This codes for CASSVGGQYNSPLHF.

The chain recombines TRBV13 with TRBJ1-1; 10 bases are shared with TRBD1. V was clipped by 5 bases and J by 1 base; unmatched bases: 13. CDR3 length equals 18 residues. Germline V gene data show CDR1 as PRHDT and CDR2 as FYEKMQ (reference sequence). The CDR3 spells CASSPQPRQGAENTEAFF. Here the CDR3 DNA reads TGTGCCAGCAGCCCCCAGCCCAGACAGGGGGCGGAGAACACTGAAGCTTTCTTT.

The V call is TRBV11-2, the J call TRBJ1-1; the match to TRBD1 covers 10 bases. This CDR3 has 14 amino acids. CDR1 and CDR2 (germline): SGHAT, FQNNGV. V trimming: 1 base; J trimming: 10 bases; junction bases outside the gene matches: 6. The CDR3 region has the DNA TGTGCCAGCAGCTTAGCGGGACAGGGGAGGGGAGCTTTCTTT. It encodes CASSLAGQGRGAFF.

The chain joins TRBV2 to TRBJ2-7; D is undetermined. Germline assignment: CDR1 SNHLY and CDR2 FYNNEI. Trimming took off 1 base at V and 4 bases at J, with 8 bases between the two ends. This CDR3 region has 13 residues. This chain's CDR3 is CASSEGHKYEQYF. The CDR3 region has the DNA TGTGCCAGCAGTGAAGGTCACAAGTACGAGCAGTACTTC.

The count of this clone is one. The V gene is TRBV4-2, the J gene TRBJ2-7, with a possible D match to TRBD1 (6 bases). Germline assignment: CDR1 LGHNA and CDR2 YNFKEQ. The CDR3 totals 14 residues. V was cut by 4 bases and J by 2 bases, with 12 bases left in between. The CDR3: CASSLGQGTYEQYF. Written as DNA, the CDR3 is TGTGCCAGCAGCCTGGGCCAGGGGACCTACGAGCAGTACTTC.

The V gene is TRBV19, the J gene TRBJ2-5; 12 bases agree with TRBD2. V lost 4 bases and J lost 2; bases outside the gene matches: 5. Germline loops: CDR1 LNHDA, CDR2 SQIVND (reference sequence). The CDR3 is 16 residues long. The CDR3 region is CASSRRTSGKQETQYF. The CDR3 coding sequence is TGTGCCAGTAGTAGACGGACTAGCGGGAAACAAGAGACCCAGTACTTC.

This chain uses TRBV10-3 with TRBJ1-6; unclear D gene. Trimming left V 10 bases short and J 7 bases short, with 14 bases between. Germline CDR1 ENHRY, CDR2 SYGVKD. The CDR3 spans 13 residues. CDR3 sequence (DNA): TGTGCCAAACCGGCGCTGACAAATTCACCCCTCCACTTT. Its translation: CAKPALTNSPLHF.

This chain links TRBV28 with TRBJ2-7; 10 bases fit TRBD1. J was trimmed by 8 bases and V by 5 bases; bases with no gene match: 12. CDR1 and CDR2 (germline): MDHEN, SYDVKM. This CDR3 contains 15 residues. Here the CDR3 reads CASSTNSGTGVKQYF. In nucleotides, the CDR3 is TGTGCCAGCAGTACTAATTCGGGGACAGGGGTTAAGCAGTACTTC. Using reference TRBV28 and TRBJ2-7 for the parts outside the CDR3, the full variable domain is DVKVTQSSRYLVKRTGEKVFLECVQDMDHENMFWYRQDPGLGLRLIYFSYDVKMKEKGDIPEGYSVSREKKERFSLILESASTNQTSMYLCASSTNSGTGVKQYFGPGTRLTVT.

The chain combines TRBV7-3 with TRBJ2-1; 11 bases line up with TRBD1. Germline CDR1 is SGHTA and CDR2 is FQGTGA. J lost 5 bases, V lost 4 bases, and 10 bases had no gene match. The CDR3 is made up of 17 amino acids. The CDR3 DNA reads as TGTGCCAGCAGCTCCGGACAGGGGGCAAGTTGGAACAATGAGCAGTTCTTC. Its translation is CASSSGQGASWNNEQFF.